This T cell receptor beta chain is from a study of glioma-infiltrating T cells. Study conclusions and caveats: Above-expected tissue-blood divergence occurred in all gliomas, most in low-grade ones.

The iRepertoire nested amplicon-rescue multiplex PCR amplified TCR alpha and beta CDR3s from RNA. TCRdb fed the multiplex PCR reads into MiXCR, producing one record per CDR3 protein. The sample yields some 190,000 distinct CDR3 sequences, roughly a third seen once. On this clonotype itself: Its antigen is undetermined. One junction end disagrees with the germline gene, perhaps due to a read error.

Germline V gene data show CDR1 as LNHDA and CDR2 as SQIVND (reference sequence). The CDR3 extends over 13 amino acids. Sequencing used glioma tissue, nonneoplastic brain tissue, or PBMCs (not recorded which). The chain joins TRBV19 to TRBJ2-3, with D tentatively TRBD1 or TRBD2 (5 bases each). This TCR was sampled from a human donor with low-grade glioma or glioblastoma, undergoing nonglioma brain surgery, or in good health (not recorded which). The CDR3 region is CANRGRSTDTKYF. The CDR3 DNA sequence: TGTGCCAATAGGGGACGAAGCACAGATACGAAGTATTTT.